This TCR beta chain was found in a study of T cell repertoires in cytomegalovirus infection. TCRdb re-called the reads with MiXCR, one entry per CDR3 protein. The table lists hundreds of thousands of distinct CDR3 sequences, 30% to 40% of them singletons, with over 12% in the top ten. From germline, CDR1 is MNHGY and CDR2 SAAAGT. The CDR3 is 16 amino acids. V lost 5 bases and J lost 4, with 17 bases in between. As for this clonotype: The antigen is undetermined.

The source is a human donor in good health (CMV status not recorded). Some clones in this sample may be carry-over from other donors' samples. The gene calls are TRBV6-8 and TRBJ1-4; D gene uncertain. Sequenced material: cultured CD8+ T cells from PBMCs, taken from culture after CMV antigen stimulation. The CDR3, as DNA: TGTGCCAGCAGTAGGGTTTTTGGTCCAATTAATGAAAAACTGTTTTTT. It is translated as CASSRVFGPINEKLFF.